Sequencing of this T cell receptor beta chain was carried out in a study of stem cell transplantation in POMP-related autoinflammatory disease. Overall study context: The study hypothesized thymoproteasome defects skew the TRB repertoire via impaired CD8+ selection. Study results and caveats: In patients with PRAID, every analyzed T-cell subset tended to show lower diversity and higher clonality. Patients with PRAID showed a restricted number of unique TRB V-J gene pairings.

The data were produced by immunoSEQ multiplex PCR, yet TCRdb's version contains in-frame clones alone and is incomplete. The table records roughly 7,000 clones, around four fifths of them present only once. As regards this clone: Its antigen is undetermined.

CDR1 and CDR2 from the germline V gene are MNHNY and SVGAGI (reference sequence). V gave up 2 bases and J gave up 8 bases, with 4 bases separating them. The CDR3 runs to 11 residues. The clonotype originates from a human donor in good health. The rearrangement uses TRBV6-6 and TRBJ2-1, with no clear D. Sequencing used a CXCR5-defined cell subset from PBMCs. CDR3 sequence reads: CASSYIDEQFF. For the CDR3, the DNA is TGTGCCAGCAGTTACATCGATGAGCAGTTCTTC.